This TCR beta chain was recovered during a study of shared clonotypes between healthy human individuals (TCRdb year 2020). Regarding the study in general: A few men and two women, aged 18 to 49 years, made up the cohort. Each donor's leukapheresis produced roughly between roughly 0.94 and 9.5 billion PBMCs. To estimate repertoire size and how much clonotype sharing occurs between individuals, the study deeply sequenced the blood TCR repertoires of 4 to 6 healthy adults. To increase sequencing depth and limit assay-specific biases, different laboratories used diverse techniques to prepare libraries and sequence TCR repertoires. Per donor, three plates each were used for CD4 naive and CD4 memory, two for CD8 naive, and one for CD8 memory. The study at large found these results: Based on pairwise subsampling, the degree of clonotype sharing among donors was expected to be affected by sequencing depth. Sharing across a handful of donors was observed for around 5% of naive CD4, less than 4% of naive CD8, 2% to 2.5% of memory CD4, and roughly 0.43% of memory CD8 clonotypes. Sampling was restricted to blood, and TCR repertoires in tissues likely differ from the TCR repertoires found in blood. Incomplete sequencing was indicated by rarefaction of sorted-subset datasets, despite the large sequencing depth. The small number of donors limited the genetic and exposure-history diversity represented. Naive subsets generally had larger estimated clonotype richness than memory subsets did. Compared with non-shared clonotypes, the clonotypes found in all four sorted-subset donors had higher generation probabilities.

Using the deep immunoSEQ assay, TCR CDR3 regions were amplified from genomic DNA by multiplex PCR. Genomic DNA extracted from each cell subset was distributed evenly over all wells of several immunoSEQ 96-well plates, and each plate served as one replicate. For sorted subsets, 200 to 250 ng of genomic DNA, equivalent to roughly 30,000 T cell genomes, went into each replicate PCR. Purified libraries were measured with a Qubit 3.0 fluorometer, size-checked on a Bioanalyzer 2100, and measured again with the KAPA Library Quantification kit. A separate single-read 150-cycle Illumina NextSeq 550 flow cell was used to sequence each immunoSEQ 96-well plate. As for the original processing: Because the immunoSEQ output held only junctional sequences and lacked quality scores, the filtering could not match the filtering applied to full-length reads. Sequences were annotated with PyIR, a Python wrapper for IgBLAST v1.9, and V/J genes and CDR3 were assigned using IMGT germline references. Reads were filtered out if the reads had weak V/J assignments (E-value above 1e-6), no CDR3, stop codons, out-of-frame junctions, or ambiguous translated residues. V3J clonotypes were defined as sequences sharing the same inferred V gene, J gene, and CDR3 amino acid sequence. Percentage overlap between repertoires was computed as shared unique clonotypes divided by the size of the smaller repertoire. RTK rarefaction, the Chao1 estimator, and Recon v2.1 estimates of unobserved clonotypes were used to assess repertoire richness. Generation probabilities were computed with OLGA for all TCRbeta clonotypes obtained by the gDNA method from four donors. Held by TCRdb, this immuneACCESS table contains in-frame sequences only and omits some clones. Under half of the omission traces to an unresolved V gene where checked; the cause of the rest is unknown. From that table come the V and J calls and clone size; the DNA was used to work out D and trimming. The table for this sample lists hundreds of thousands of clones; 60% to 75% of them were counted only once. The ten largest clones represent around 2% of the sample.

A note on this clone: It lacks a known antigen. No qualities accompany the bases; no much larger clone lies one base away.

From the cysteine through the phenylalanine, the CDR3 covers 13 amino acids. The read is trimmed to its CDR3 DNA, 39 bases read in frame from base 1. As encoded in the germline V gene, CDR1 is SGHDT while CDR2 is YYEEEE. V sheds 1 base and J sheds 8 bases, leaving 9 bases between their ends. Healthy HIV-negative adults with no recently reported acute infections or vaccinations were included as donors. Every donor was a Caucasian adult residing in Nashville, Tennessee, USA. CD4+ T cells were enriched by magnetic negative selection; naive cells were then positively selected on CD45RA, and the negative fraction formed the memory subset. After blood collection by leukapheresis, PBMCs were isolated using Ficoll-Histopaque density gradient centrifugation and then cryopreserved in the vapor phase of liquid nitrogen. Analytical flow cytometry was used to check the purity and quantity of every magnetically sorted T cell population. From each sorted fraction, genomic DNA was isolated and quantified by UV absorbance on a Nanodrop 2000c.

The source is a woman under 40 in good health. Material for sequencing was memory CD4+ T cells sorted from blood. What this sample's cell subset or site label stands for: CD45RA-negative fraction. The chain joins TRBV5-6 to TRBJ1-4, with the D gene not confidently named. In nucleotide form, the sequence is TGTGCCAGCAGCTTGACCTACGGAGAAAAACTGTTTTTT. It codes for CASSLTYGEKLFF. Extended through the reference TRBV5-6 and TRBJ1-4 proteins, this CDR3 yields the full variable domain: DAGVTQSPTHLIKTRGQQVTLRCSPKSGHDTVSWYQQALGQGPQFIFQYYEEEERQRGNFPDRFSGHQFPNYSSELNVNALLLGDSALYLCASSLTYGEKLFFGSGTQLSVL.